This T cell receptor (beta chain) was documented in a study of patients and donors after allogeneic stem cell transplantation. One entry per CDR3 protein, called by TCRdb with MiXCR from the RT-PCR reads. The data show hundreds of thousands of distinct CDR3 sequences, around two fifths seen once. V was cut by 2 bases and J by 5 bases, with 15 bases left in between. Germline V gene lookup returns CDR1 LGHNA and CDR2 YSLEER. The CDR3 spans 15 residues. Only a few counts were recorded for this clonotype. This TCR was recovered from a human donor who was either an allogeneic HSCT recipient or a stem cell or donor lymphocyte infusion donor (not recorded which). It is not recorded whose cells these are; they may come from a transplant donor. This rearrangement joins TRBV4-3 to TRBJ1-2; the D is unclear. The sequencing sample was made of blood, either unsorted or a sorted T cell fraction (not recorded which). CDR3 in amino acids: CASSQTAGRLYGYTF. As DNA, the CDR3 is TGCGCCAGCAGCCAAACGGCAGGCCGGCTATATGGCTACACCTTC.